Each of the 9 T cell receptor beta chains below was sequenced from the same sample in a study of blood T cell repertoires in COVID-19. The method was immunoSEQ multiplex PCR; TCRdb's version includes in-frame clones alone and lacks a portion of them. The sample has some 76,000 clones, almost 85% seen once. The sequencing sample was made of peripheral blood. The receptors were sampled from a man aged 50-60 years with acute or convalescent COVID-19.

The sample holds one count of this clone. This chain connects TRBV6-5 to TRBJ2-5; TRBD1 aligns across 7 bases. The germline CDR1 and CDR2 sequences are MNHEY and SVGAGI. V shed 6 bases, J shed 5 bases, and the junction held 6 bases outside the gene matches. CDR3 length: 13 residues. For the CDR3, the DNA is TGTGCCAGCAGGAAGACAGGGCTGGAGACCCAGTACTTC. It is translated as CASRKTGLETQYF.

The genes are TRBV12-3 or TRBV12-4 and TRBJ2-7; a weak D match, TRBD2 (5 bases). Trimming stripped 4 bases from V and 2 bases from J, with 9 bases between. The CDR3 has 13 residues. The CDR3, as DNA: TGTGCCAGCAGTTCGACGGGAACCTACGAGCAGTACTTC. This encodes CASSSTGTYEQYF.

The chain has TRBV28 and TRBJ2-1, with 8 bases aligning to TRBD2. V lost 2 bases, J lost 9 bases, and 9 bases stayed unmatched. Germline-derived CDR1 and CDR2 are MDHEN and SYDVKM. The CDR3 length is 15 residues. CDR3 sequence reads: CASSLGGGRFTEQFF. The CDR3 DNA sequence: TGTGCCAGCAGTTTAGGAGGCGGGAGGTTCACTGAGCAGTTCTTC.

V usage is TRBV6-2 or TRBV6-3 and J usage is TRBJ2-5, with 8 positions matching TRBD2. The V and J ends lost 2 bases and 2 bases, in that order; junction bases with no gene match: 4. The CDR3 totals 15 residues. Per the germline V gene, CDR1 is MNHEY and CDR2 is SVGEGT. In nucleotides, the CDR3 is TGTGCCAGCAGTTACGAAGCGGGGGATCAAGAGACCCAGTACTTC. Amino acids: CASSYEAGDQETQYF.

The chain links TRBV30 to TRBJ1-6; D might be TRBD1 (6 bases). The germline V gene has CDR1 GTSNPN and CDR2 SVGIG (reference sequence). There are 14 residues in the CDR3. V was shortened by 0 bases and J by 9 bases, with 12 bases between the two germline ends. DNA for the CDR3: TGTGCCTGGAGTGTACCAGGGGTCAGTTCACCCCTCCACTTT. Its protein product is CAWSVPGVSSPLHF.

The genes are TRBV6-5 and TRBJ2-7, with 10 bases fitting TRBD2. The CDR3 sequence is 15 residues long. Germline V CDR1 and CDR2: MNHEY, SVGAGI. J was trimmed by 0 bases and V by 6 bases; bases with no gene match: 5. CDR3: CASRPSGSYSYEQYF. DNA for the CDR3: TGTGCCAGCAGACCTAGCGGGAGTTACTCCTACGAGCAGTACTTC.

The rearrangement links TRBV18 to TRBJ1-1; D gene unclear. The CDR3 has 13 residues. CDR1 and CDR2 (germline): KGHSH, LQKENI. V was shortened by 2 bases and J by 1 base, with 5 bases between the two germline ends. The CDR3 spells CASSPSGNTEAFF. The DNA of the CDR3 is TGTGCCAGCTCACCATCAGGGAACACTGAAGCTTTCTTT.

V is TRBV11-3 and J is TRBJ1-1; 7 bases align to TRBD1. The CDR3 has 13 residues. CDR1 is SGHNT, CDR2 YENEEA, per germline. V shed 5 bases and J 5 bases; nucleotides not matched to a gene: 5. The CDR3 DNA follows: TGTGCCAGCAGCCCGGACAGGCTGACTGAAGCTTTCTTT. Its translation is CASSPDRLTEAFF. Full variable domain (missing parts from reference TRBV11-3 and TRBJ1-1): EAGVVQSPRYKIIEKKQPVAFWCNPISGHNTLYWYLQNLGQGPELLIRYENEEAVDDSQLPKDRFSAERLKGVDSTLKIQPAELGDSAVYLCASSPDRLTEAFFGQGTRLTVV.

In DNA, the CDR3 is TGTGCCAGCAGCCCGGGACAGGGGCCATATTCACCCCTCCACTTT. The encoded protein is CASSPGQGPYSPLHF. The chain employs TRBV7-3 and TRBJ1-6; TRBD1 matches 10 bases. The V segment lost 5 bases and the J segment 8 bases; nucleotides outside the gene matches: 6. The CDR3 is 15 amino acids. CDR1 is SGHTA and CDR2 is FQGTGA in the germline V gene.